Each of the 2 T cell receptor beta chains below was sequenced from the same sample in a study of T cell repertoires in cytomegalovirus infection. TCRdb analysed the reads with MiXCR anew, one entry per CDR3 protein. Found here are about 310,000 distinct CDR3 sequences, around 10% of them singletons; the top ten hold around 2.5%. Sequenced: PBMCs. These receptors all come from a human donor in good health (CMV status not recorded). Some clones in this sample may be carry-over from other donors' samples.

The CDR3 protein is CASSRGQGVDEQFF. DNA of the CDR3: TGTGCCAGCAGCCGGGGCCAGGGGGTCGATGAGCAGTTCTTC. The chain is built from TRBV12-3 or TRBV12-4 and TRBJ2-1, with 7 bases lining up with TRBD1. V shed 6 bases, J shed 8 bases, and the junction held 10 bases outside the gene matches. This CDR3 contains 14 residues.

This clonotype was observed a handful of times. The rearrangement links TRBV6-5 to TRBJ1-2; tentative D call: TRBD1 (5 bases). CDR3 size: 12 residues. Looked up from germline, CDR1 is MNHEY and CDR2 is SVGAGI. V lost 6 bases and J 6 bases, leaving 11 bases between the germline ends. As DNA, the CDR3 is TGTGCCAGCAGGCGCCGGGGGGATGGCTACACCTTC. As protein: CASRRRGDGYTF.